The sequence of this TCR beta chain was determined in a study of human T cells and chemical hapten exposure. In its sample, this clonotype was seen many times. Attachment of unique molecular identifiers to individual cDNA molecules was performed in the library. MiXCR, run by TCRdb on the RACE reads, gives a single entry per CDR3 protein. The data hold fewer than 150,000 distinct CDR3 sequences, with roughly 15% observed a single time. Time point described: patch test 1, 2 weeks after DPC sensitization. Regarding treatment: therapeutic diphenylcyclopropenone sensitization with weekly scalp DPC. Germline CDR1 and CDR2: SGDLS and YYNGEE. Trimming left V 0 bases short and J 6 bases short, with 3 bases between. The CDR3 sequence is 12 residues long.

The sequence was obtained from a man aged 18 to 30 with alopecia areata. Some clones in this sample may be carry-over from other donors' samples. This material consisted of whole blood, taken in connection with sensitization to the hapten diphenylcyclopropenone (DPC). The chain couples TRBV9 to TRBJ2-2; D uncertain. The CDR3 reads CASSVAAGELFF. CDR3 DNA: TGTGCCAGCAGCGTAGCTGCCGGGGAGCTGTTTTTT.